A selection of T cell receptor beta chains follows, all from one sample in a study of blood T cell repertoires in COVID-19. The protocol was immunoSEQ multiplex PCR, while the TCRdb copy is restricted to in-frame clones and leaves out a portion. Found here are 150,000 to 200,000 clones, around nine tenths of them singletons; the top ten hold approximately 4.5%. Sequenced material: peripheral blood. Receptors originate from a human donor in a cohort sampled during active COVID-19. The CDR3 runs from the conserved cysteine through the conserved F or W. Each record gives: CDR3 length, J gene, V gene, clone size, D gene, CDR3 DNA, CDR3 protein. D genes are given only for firm matches. Some rows mark clone size as missing; the rest say once, few, many or name a class of expanded clone.

15,TRBJ1-4,TRBV5-1,.,TRBD1,TGCGCCAGCAGCTTGGGGACAGGGGGGAATGAAAAACTGTTTTTT,CASSLGTGGNEKLFF
13,TRBJ2-1,TRBV5-1,.,.,TGCGCCAGCAGCTTCGGGCGGGGCAATGAGCAGTTCTTC,CASSFGRGNEQFF
18,TRBJ2-3,TRBV5-6,.,TRBD2,TGTGCCAGCAGCCAGGGGACTAGCGGGGGAGCCAGCACAGATACGCAGTATTTT,CASSQGTSGGASTDTQYF
18,TRBJ1-2,TRBV7-2,.,TRBD1,TGTGCCAGCAGCTTTACCGGGACAGGGATTCTAGCTAACTATGGCTACACCTTC,CASSFTGTGILANYGYTF
14,TRBJ2-5,TRBV5-1,.,TRBD1,TGCGCCAGCAGCTTTGACAGGGTAGGAGAGACCCAGTACTTC,CASSFDRVGETQYF
14,TRBJ2-1,TRBV29-1,.,.,TGCAGCGTGAGGAGCGGGACAAAGTACAATGAGCAGTTCTTC,CSVRSGTKYNEQFF
20,TRBJ1-3,TRBV6-1,.,TRBD1,TGTGCCAGCAGTGAATTTTGGACAGGGGGCTTGTATCGGTCTGGAAACACCATATATTTT,CASSEFWTGGLYRSGNTIYF
15,TRBJ2-7,TRBV11-2,once,TRBD1,TGTGCCAGCAGCGCGGGACAGGGGGCCTCCTACGAGCAGTACTTC,CASSAGQGASYEQYF
15,TRBJ2-2,TRBV5-8,.,.,TGTGCCAGCAGACCACTGGCGGCGGGAACCGGGGAGCTGTTTTTT,CASRPLAAGTGELFF
15,TRBJ1-2,TRBV19,.,TRBD1,TGTGCCAGTAGTATTTCAGGGGGCGCGTACTATGGCTACACCTTC,CASSISGGAYYGYTF
17,TRBJ2-3,TRBV21-1,.,.,TGTGCCAGCTCCCCAAGGCGACTCACGTCTAGCACAGATACGCAGTATTTT,CASSPRRLTSSTDTQYF
15,TRBJ1-2,TRBV3-1/TRBV3-2,.,.,TGTGCCAGCAGCCAATGGACTTCCCCCCATTATGGCTACACCTTC,CASSQWTSPHYGYTF
14,TRBJ1-2,TRBV6-6,.,TRBD1,TGTGCCAGCAGTTACTCGACAGGGATCTATGGCTACACCTTC,CASSYSTGIYGYTF
13,TRBJ1-4,TRBV12-3/TRBV12-4,.,.,TGTGCCAGCAGTATACGAGGGAATGAAAAACTGTTTTTT,CASSIRGNEKLFF
11,TRBJ2-3,TRBV19,.,.,TGTGCCAGTAGTATCTCAGATACGCAGTATTTT,CASSISDTQYF
14,TRBJ1-4,TRBV15,.,.,TGTGCCACCAGTACGGGACTCCGGGGTGAAAAACTGTTTTTT,CATSTGLRGEKLFF
17,TRBJ1-2,TRBV18,.,TRBD1,TGTGCCAGCTCACCCTCGTCGCAGGGGGAGTTAGGCTATGGCTACACCTTC,CASSPSSQGELGYGYTF
15,TRBJ2-7,TRBV21-1,once,.,TGTGCCAGCAGCAAACCATCCCAGGGGTACTACGAGCAGTACTTC,CASSKPSQGYYEQYF
16,TRBJ1-5,TRBV5-5,.,.,TGTGCCAGCAGCGGGGGGACCGATCTCACTTATCAGCCCCAGCATTTT,CASSGGTDLTYQPQHF
14,TRBJ2-1,TRBV7-9,once,TRBD2,TGTGCCAGCAGCTCCCGGACTAGCGGCAATGAGCAGTTCTTC,CASSSRTSGNEQFF
15,TRBJ1-6,TRBV21-1,.,.,TGTGCCAGCAGCCGGACGACAGGCTATAATTCACCCCTCCACTTT,CASSRTTGYNSPLHF
12,TRBJ2-7,TRBV29-1,.,.,TGCAGCGTTCGGGACAACTCCTACGAGCAGTACTTC,CSVRDNSYEQYF
16,TRBJ2-3,TRBV5-1,.,.,TGCGCCAGCAGCTTGGGATCCCGGGAACGAACAGATACGCAGTATTTT,CASSLGSRERTDTQYF
15,TRBJ2-7,TRBV7-2,.,TRBD1,TGTGCCAGCAGACTAGGACAGGGGAGCTCCTACGAGCAGTACTTC,CASRLGQGSSYEQYF
14,TRBJ1-2,TRBV5-1,.,TRBD1,TGCGCCAGCAGCACAGGGGACCTGGACTATGGCTACACCTTC,CASSTGDLDYGYTF
16,TRBJ2-1,TRBV27,.,.,TGTGCCAGCAGTCCGAGACAGCGGGCGGCCTACAATGAGCAGTTCTTC,CASSPRQRAAYNEQFF
14,TRBJ1-1,TRBV2,once,TRBD1,TGTGCCAGCAGGACAGGGGTATACTCGACTGAAGCTTTCTTT,CASRTGVYSTEAFF
14,TRBJ2-1,TRBV19,.,TRBD1,TGTGCCACCGGGGGACAGGGGCCCTACAATGAGCAGTTCTTC,CATGGQGPYNEQFF
15,TRBJ2-1,TRBV7-8,.,.,TGTGCCAGCAGCCGAGTTCCTCTAGCGAACAATGAGCAGTTCTTC,CASSRVPLANNEQFF
13,TRBJ1-2,TRBV12-3/TRBV12-4,.,.,TGTGCCAGCAGTTTAAGTAGGACACATGGCTACACCTTC,CASSLSRTHGYTF
12,TRBJ1-1,TRBV25-1,.,TRBD1,TGTGCCAGCAGTGCGGACAGGGGGGAGGCTTTCTTT,CASSADRGEAFF
14,TRBJ2-3,TRBV19,.,TRBD2,TGTGCCAGTAGTACATATAGCGGGACACATACGCAGTATTTT,CASSTYSGTHTQYF